Here is one T cell receptor beta chain with its context. TCRdb's copy holds only in-frame clones and misses some; the assay was immunoSEQ multiplex PCR. The data show 250,000 to 400,000 clones, with approximately 88% seen just once and about 0.96% held by the top ten. CDR3 length equals 13 residues. V lost 3 bases to trimming and J lost 0 bases, with 6 bases between them. The germline V gene has CDR1 SGHNT and CDR2 YYREEE (reference sequence). The sample belongs to a study of cytomegalovirus exposure and HLA in healthy donors. J is TRBJ1-2 and V is TRBV5-4; D not certain. The sequenced material came from PBMCs. The TCR was taken from a man aged 30 to 45 in good health and CMV-seronegative. CDR3 region: CASSSTANYGYTF. Here the CDR3 DNA reads TGTGCCAGCAGCTCTACAGCTAACTATGGCTACACCTTC. The full variable domain, in which reference TRBV5-4 and TRBJ1-2 provide the parts outside the CDR3, is ETGVTQSPTHLIKTRGQQVTLRCSSQSGHNTVSWYQQALGQGPQFIFQYYREEENGRGNFPPRFSGLQFPNYSSELNVNALELDDSALYLCASSSTANYGYTFGSGTRLTVV.